Listed here is a single T cell receptor (beta chain). The antigen remains unidentified. Clones were read by immunoSEQ multiplex PCR, and TCRdb kept only the in-frame ones, dropping some. This sample carries about 770,000 clones, 55% to 80% of them seen once, and the ten largest clones take less than 2%. This sample was included in a study of shared clonotypes between healthy human individuals. Study outcomes and limitations: It was expected that sequencing depth would affect clonotype sharing among donors.

The TCR originated in a woman in her twenties or thirties in good health. Sequenced material: memory CD4+ T cells sorted from blood. Described subset: CD45RA-negative fraction.

CDR3 DNA: TGTGCCAGCAGCCCCGGACTAGCGGGAGCCCCTAATGAGCAGTTCTTC. It specifies CASSPGLAGAPNEQFF. The rearrangement uses TRBV7-8 and TRBJ2-1, with TRBD2 identical over 13 bases. Germline V gives CDR1 SGHVS, CDR2 FQNEAQ. The ends lost 5 bases at V and 7 bases at J; junction bases unmatched: 8. The CDR3 is made up of 16 amino acids. The whole variable domain, filled in from reference TRBV7-8 and TRBJ2-1, reads GAGVSQSPRYKVAKRGQDVALRCDPISGHVSLFWYQQALGQGPEFLTYFQNEAQLDKSGLPSDRFFAERPEGSVSTLKIQRTQQEDSAVYLCASSPGLAGAPNEQFFGPGTRLTVL.